Shown below are 19 T cell receptor beta chains from a single sample sequenced in a study of shared clonotypes between healthy human individuals. Profiled with immunoSEQ multiplex PCR; TCRdb holds only in-frame clones, not every one. The profile shows more than 500,000 clones, 90% to 97% of them singletons. Sequencing was done on a sample of naive CD4+ T cells sorted from blood. Subset reported: CD45RA+ positively selected. These receptor sequences come from a woman under 40 in good health.

The genes are TRBV28 and TRBJ2-3; possibly TRBD2 for D (6 bases). The germline V gene encodes CDR1 MDHEN and CDR2 SYDVKM. This CDR3 region has 15 residues. The V gene lost 5 bases and the J gene lost 1 base, with 13 bases spanning the gap. In nucleotides, the CDR3 is TGTGCCAGCAGTCCCCATTCGGGGGGCACAGATACGCAGTATTTT. Its protein product is CASSPHSGGTDTQYF.

V and J are TRBV7-9 and TRBJ2-3; maybe TRBD2 (6 bases). The CDR3 sequence is 12 residues long. Trimming took 5 bases from V and 3 from J, leaving 6 bases between them. Per germline, CDR1 SEHNR and CDR2 FQNEAQ (reference sequence). The CDR3, as DNA: TGTGCCAGCAGCCGGGGGACAGATACGCAGTATTTT. Its protein product is CASSRGTDTQYF.

This sequence joins TRBV21-1 and TRBJ2-7. TRBV21-1 is a pseudogene segment. The CDR3 has 14 amino acids. CDR3 region: CASSKWCSSYEQYF. CDR3 DNA: TGTGCCAGCAGCAAATGGTGCTCCTCCTACGAGCAGTACTTC.

With respect to this clone: Other DNA sequences of this sample code for an identical CDR3. The rearrangement links TRBV6-5 to TRBJ1-5, with D unresolved. The CDR3 spans 13 residues. With 3 bases removed from V and 7 bases from J, the gap between germline ends came to 10 bases. Germline CDR1 is MNHEY and CDR2 is SVGAGI. The CDR3 protein is CASSYSVGQPQHF. For the CDR3, the DNA is TGTGCCAGCAGTTATTCGGTAGGGCAGCCCCAGCATTTT.

This clone was counted a few times. This chain uses TRBV28 with TRBJ2-7; 8 bases line up with TRBD1. Per the germline V gene, CDR1 is MDHEN and CDR2 is SYDVKM. CDR3 length equals 18 residues. V trimming: 5 bases; J trimming: 2 bases; junction bases outside the gene matches: 17. Written as DNA, the CDR3 is TGTGCCAGCAGTGGACCGGGACAGGTTCCCTTATCGGCCTACGAGCAGTACTTC. Translating gives CASSGPGQVPLSAYEQYF. The whole variable domain, filled in from reference TRBV28 and TRBJ2-7, reads DVKVTQSSRYLVKRTGEKVFLECVQDMDHENMFWYRQDPGLGLRLIYFSYDVKMKEKGDIPEGYSVSREKKERFSLILESASTNQTSMYLCASSGPGQVPLSAYEQYFGPGTRLTVT.

The rearrangement uses TRBV6-6 and TRBJ2-7; D gene unclear. The CDR3 totals 11 residues. Germline V gene lookup returns CDR1 MNHNY and CDR2 SVGAGI (reference sequence). V dropped 6 bases and J dropped 2 bases, with 5 bases sitting between them. CDR3: CASSKTYEQYF. As DNA, the CDR3 is TGTGCCAGCAGCAAGACCTACGAGCAGTACTTC.

The rearrangement uses TRBV7-2 and TRBJ2-2; D is uncertain. Trimming left V 5 bases short and J 0 bases short, with 13 bases between. Germline V lookup: CDR1 SGHTA, CDR2 FQGNSA. The CDR3 has 16 residues. The DNA of the CDR3 is TGTGCCAGCAGCCTAATGGCCCCCACGAACACCGGGGAGCTGTTTTTT. This gives the protein CASSLMAPTNTGELFF.

V is TRBV14 and J is TRBJ2-5, with 7 bases aligning to TRBD2. Germline CDR1 is SGHDN and CDR2 is FVKESK. Trimming cost V 4 bases and J 2 bases; bases outside gene matches: 7. The CDR3 spans 15 residues. Here the CDR3 reads CASSLRDYPQETQYF. DNA of the CDR3: TGTGCCAGCAGCCTCCGGGACTACCCTCAAGAGACCCAGTACTTC.

V and J are TRBV2 and TRBJ1-4; D remains ambiguous. The CDR3 totals 13 residues. With 11 bases removed from V and 7 bases from J, the gap between germline ends came to 17 bases. CDR1 and CDR2 from the germline V gene are SNHLY and FYNNEI. The CDR3 DNA follows: TGTGCCGGCCGACGGGGTCTTCGTGAAAAACTGTTTTTT. Residues: CAGRRGLREKLFF.

The V and J genes are TRBV6-1 and TRBJ2-7; D is possibly TRBD1 or TRBD2 (6 bases each). This CDR3 contains 13 residues. The ends were cut back, 7 bases at V and 2 bases at J, with 12 bases in the middle. Germline CDR1 is MNHNS and CDR2 is SASEGT. The CDR3 loop reads CASTGAPTYEQYF. Here the CDR3 DNA reads TGTGCCAGCACGGGGGCGCCTACCTACGAGCAGTACTTC.

This chain connects TRBV6-1 to TRBJ1-5, with 8 bases fitting TRBD1. CDR1 is MNHNS, CDR2 SASEGT, per germline. V was clipped by 8 bases and J by 4 bases; unmatched bases: 7. The CDR3 loop spans 14 amino acids. The CDR3: CASSSRQGNQPQHF. CDR3 DNA: TGTGCCAGCTCGTCGAGACAGGGGAATCAGCCCCAGCATTTT.

V usage is TRBV9 and J usage is TRBJ2-7, with TRBD2 as a possible D gene (6 bases). V was pared by 1 base and J by 5 bases, with 25 bases between. Germline V gives CDR1 SGDLS, CDR2 YYNGEE. CDR3 length: 18 residues. The CDR3 bases are TGTGCCAGCAGCGTAACTAGCCGCGGCGGGTCGGGGGAGAACGAGCAGTACTTC. Translated, it gives CASSVTSRGGSGENEQYF.

Comments on this clone: The sample contains more than one DNA sequence encoding this CDR3. The genes are TRBV18 and TRBJ2-5, with D possibly TRBD2 on 5 matching bases. Trimming pared 2 bases from V and 2 bases from J, leaving 6 bases between. The CDR3 has 13 amino acids. Germline lookup yields CDR1 KGHSH and CDR2 LQKENI. Here the CDR3 DNA reads TGTGCCAGCTCACCAGGGGAGCAAGAGACCCAGTACTTC. It specifies CASSPGEQETQYF.

The V gene is TRBV9, the J gene TRBJ2-7; D is possibly TRBD1 (6 bases). Trimming took off 1 base at V and 5 bases at J, with 10 bases between the two ends. The CDR3 totals 13 residues. The germline V gene has CDR1 SGDLS and CDR2 YYNGEE. The CDR3, as DNA: TGTGCCAGCAGCGTATCAGGGGACCACGAGCAGTACTTC. It codes for CASSVSGDHEQYF. Variable domain in full (rest from reference TRBV9 and TRBJ2-7): DSGVTQTPKHLITATGQRVTLRCSPRSGDLSVYWYQQSLDQGLQFLIQYYNGEERAKGNILERFSAQQFPDLHSELNLSSLELGDSALYFCASSVSGDHEQYFGPGTRLTVT.

The chain uses TRBV6-5 and TRBJ2-5; 9 nucleotides align to TRBD1. Near its end, the DNA agrees better with TRBJ2-7, so the J call may be wrong. This CDR3 has 15 residues. Per germline, CDR1 MNHEY and CDR2 SVGAGI. In DNA, the CDR3 is TGTGCCAGCAGCCCGTTTGGGACAGGGAACTACGAGCAGTACTTC. It codes for CASSPFGTGNYEQYF.

The rearrangement links TRBV14 to TRBJ2-1; 7 bases line up with TRBD2. V shed 0 bases and J 9 bases; nucleotides not matched to a gene: 8. CDR1 is SGHDN, CDR2 FVKESK, per germline. The CDR3 sequence is 15 residues long. CDR3 amino acids: CASSQDLSGQTEQFF. CDR3 in DNA: TGTGCCAGCAGCCAAGATCTTAGCGGGCAAACTGAGCAGTTCTTC.

V is TRBV2 and J is TRBJ2-5; 9 bases map to TRBD2. The V gene end was trimmed by 5 bases and the J gene end by 5 bases; junction bases not matched to a gene: 6. The CDR3 is 14 amino acids. CDR1 SNHLY and CDR2 FYNNEI come from the germline V gene. Here the CDR3 reads CASSPSSGTETQYF. CDR3 bases: TGTGCCAGCAGTCCCTCTAGCGGGACGGAGACCCAGTACTTC.

The genes are TRBV2 and TRBJ2-2; possibly TRBD1 for D (7 bases). The V end was cut by 1 base, the J end by 2 bases, with 14 bases between. In germline, CDR1 is SNHLY, CDR2 FYNNEI. CDR3 size: 17 residues. CDR3 loop: CASSEEAGGSNTGELFF. The CDR3, as DNA: TGTGCCAGCAGTGAAGAGGCAGGGGGGAGCAACACCGGGGAGCTGTTTTTT. Filled out from reference TRBV2 and TRBJ2-2, the complete variable domain reads EPEVTQTPSHQVTQMGQEVILRCVPISNHLYFYWYRQILGQKVEFLVSFYNNEISEKSEIFDDQFSVERPDGSNFTLKIRSTKLEDSAMYFCASSEEAGGSNTGELFFGEGSRLTVL.

This sequence joins TRBV7-2 and TRBJ2-1, with a weak D call TRBD2 (6 bases). The CDR3 runs 15 residues. Trimming stripped 5 bases from V and 0 bases from J, with 11 bases between. Germline V gene sequence: CDR1 SGHTA, CDR2 FQGNSA. The CDR3 sequence: CASSLRGSSYNEQFF. In DNA form, the CDR3 reads TGTGCCAGCAGCCTTCGGGGGAGCTCCTACAATGAGCAGTTCTTC. The whole variable domain, filled in from reference TRBV7-2 and TRBJ2-1, reads GAGVSQSPSNKVTEKGKDVELRCDPISGHTALYWYRQSLGQGLEFLIYFQGNSAPDKSGLPSDRFSAERTGGSVSTLTIQRTQQEDSAVYLCASSLRGSSYNEQFFGPGTRLTVL.